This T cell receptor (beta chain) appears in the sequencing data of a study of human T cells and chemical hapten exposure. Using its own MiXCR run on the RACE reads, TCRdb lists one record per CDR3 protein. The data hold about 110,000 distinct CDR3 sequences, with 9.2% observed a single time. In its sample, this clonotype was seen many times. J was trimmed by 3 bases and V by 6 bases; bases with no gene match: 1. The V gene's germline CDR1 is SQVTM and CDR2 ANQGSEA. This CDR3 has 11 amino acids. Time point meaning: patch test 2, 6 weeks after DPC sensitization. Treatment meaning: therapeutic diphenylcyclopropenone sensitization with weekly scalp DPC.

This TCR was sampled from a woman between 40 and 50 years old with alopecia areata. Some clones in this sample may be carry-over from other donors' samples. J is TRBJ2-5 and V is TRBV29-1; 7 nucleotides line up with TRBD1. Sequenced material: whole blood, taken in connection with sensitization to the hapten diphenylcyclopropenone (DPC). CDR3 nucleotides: TGCAGCGTGGGACAGAAAGAGACCCAGTACTTC. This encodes CSVGQKETQYF. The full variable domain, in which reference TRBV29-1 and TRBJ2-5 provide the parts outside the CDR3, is SAVISQKPSRDICQRGTSLTIQCQVDSQVTMMFWYRQQPGQSLTLIATANQGSEATYESGFVIDKFPISRPNLTFSTLTVSNMSPEDSSIYLCSVGQKETQYFGPGTRLLVL.